This T cell receptor (beta chain) was documented in a study of blood T cells in healthy people across ages. Study results and caveats: Strong correlation linked observed beta diversity and percent naive T cells.

V was pared by 2 bases and J by 1 base, with 4 bases of the junction left unmatched. This CDR3 spans 15 amino acids. The germline V gene has CDR1 SGHTA and CDR2 FQGNSA. A sample-barcoded 5' primer and a J-beta primer mix were used in a second PCR of about 7 to 12 cycles. Each single sample gave us at least 2.5 million CDR3-containing paired-end reads. Via MiXCR, TCRdb re-called the 5' RACE reads, giving one row per CDR3 protein. Altogether some 700,000 distinct CDR3 sequences are present, roughly 45% being singletons, with the ten largest covering roughly 19%. This clonotype was counted at least ten times. The antigen remains unidentified.

The chain recombines TRBV7-2 with TRBJ2-7, with 8 nucleotides matching TRBD2. The sequencing sample was made of blood. This clonotype originated in a woman aged 55-75 years in good health. DNA of the CDR3: TGTGCCAGCAGCTTAACGGCGGGGGGATCCTACGAGCAGTACTTC. It encodes CASSLTAGGSYEQYF.